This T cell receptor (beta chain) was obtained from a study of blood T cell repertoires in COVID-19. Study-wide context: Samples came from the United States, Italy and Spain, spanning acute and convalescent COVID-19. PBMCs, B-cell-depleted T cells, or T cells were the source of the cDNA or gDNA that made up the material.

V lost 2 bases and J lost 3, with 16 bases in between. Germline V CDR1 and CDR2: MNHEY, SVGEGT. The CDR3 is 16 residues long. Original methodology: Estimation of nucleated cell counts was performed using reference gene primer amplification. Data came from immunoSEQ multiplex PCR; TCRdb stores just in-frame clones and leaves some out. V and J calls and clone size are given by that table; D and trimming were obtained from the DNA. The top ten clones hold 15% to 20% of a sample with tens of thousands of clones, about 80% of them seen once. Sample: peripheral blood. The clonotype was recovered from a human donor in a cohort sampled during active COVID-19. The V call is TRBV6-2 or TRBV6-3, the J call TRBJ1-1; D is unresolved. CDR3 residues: CASSYPRHRTDTEAFF. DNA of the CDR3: TGTGCCAGCAGTTACCCACGACACCGCACGGACACTGAAGCTTTCTTT.